This T cell receptor (beta chain) was retrieved from a study of blood T cells in healthy people across ages. Points from the study as a whole: Estimates based on one million T cells were treated as lower bounds.

As to this clonotype: Its specificity is not known.

A second roughly 6 to 12 cycle PCR used barcoded and J-beta primers. Each CDR3 protein gets one entry after TCRdb re-called the 5' RACE reads with MiXCR. The data contain 950,000 to 1,200,000 distinct CDR3 sequences, 35% to 45% of them singletons. This CDR3 contains 13 residues. Trimming cost V 4 bases and J 0 bases, with 4 bases left between them. CDR1 is LGHNT, CDR2 FRNRAP, per germline. This sequence was found in a man between 18 and 29 years old in good health. The specimen was blood. The J gene is TRBJ1-5, the V gene TRBV12-5; unclear D gene. The CDR3, as DNA: TGTGCTAGTGGTTCAGTTAGCAATCAGCCCCAGCATTTT. Translating it yields CASGSVSNQPQHF.